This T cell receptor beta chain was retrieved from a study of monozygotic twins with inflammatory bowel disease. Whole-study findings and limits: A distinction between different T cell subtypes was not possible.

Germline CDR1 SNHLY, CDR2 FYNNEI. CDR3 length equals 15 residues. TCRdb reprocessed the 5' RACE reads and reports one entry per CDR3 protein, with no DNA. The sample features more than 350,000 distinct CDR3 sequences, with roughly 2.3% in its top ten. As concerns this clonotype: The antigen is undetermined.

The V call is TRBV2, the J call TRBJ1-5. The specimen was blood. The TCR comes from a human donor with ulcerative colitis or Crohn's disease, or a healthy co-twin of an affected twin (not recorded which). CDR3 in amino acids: CASSEEEGGNQPQHF. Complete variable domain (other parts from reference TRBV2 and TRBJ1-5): EPEVTQTPSHQVTQMGQEVILRCVPISNHLYFYWYRQILGQKVEFLVSFYNNEISEKSEIFDDQFSVERPDGSNFTLKIRSTKLEDSAMYFCASSEEEGGNQPQHFGDGTRLSIL.